A single sample gave rise to the 32 T cell receptor beta chains below, sequenced in a study of T cell repertoires in cytomegalovirus infection. TCRdb recomputed calls from the reads with MiXCR, one row per CDR3 protein. The sample yields about 400,000 distinct CDR3 sequences, 15% to 20% seen once. Sequencing used PBMCs. The source of these receptors is a human donor in good health (CMV status not recorded). Some clones in this sample may be carry-over from other donors' samples.

In nucleotides, the CDR3 is TGTGCCAGCAGTTTAAATCGGGACAGGGCCTCACCCCTCCACTTT. This sequence encodes CASSLNRDRASPLHF. The V and J genes are TRBV27 and TRBJ1-6; 9 nucleotides line up with TRBD1. The CDR3 extends over 15 amino acids. Germline assignment: CDR1 MNHEY and CDR2 SMNVEV (reference sequence). V lost 2 bases, J lost 10 bases, and 6 bases stayed unmatched.

The chain combines TRBV6-1 with TRBJ2-3; D is unresolved. Germline-derived CDR1 and CDR2 are MNHNS and SASEGT. The CDR3 consists of 14 residues. V lost 5 bases, J lost 0 bases, and 9 bases lay in between. DNA for the CDR3: TGTGCCAGCAGTTATATGGGTAGCACAGATACGCAGTATTTT. It encodes CASSYMGSTDTQYF.

The CDR3, as DNA: TGCAGTGCCCGGGGAATACAAGAGACCCAGTACTTC. This gives the protein CSARGIQETQYF. The chain combines TRBV20-1 with TRBJ2-5; D is perhaps TRBD2 (5 bases). The CDR3 sequence is 12 residues long. CDR1 and CDR2 from the germline V gene are DFQATT and SNEGSKA (reference sequence). V lost 6 bases to trimming and J lost 2 bases, with 10 bases between them.

This clonotype has just a few counts. The rearrangement joins TRBV10-3 to TRBJ2-3; D is ambiguous. The CDR3 length is 13 residues. Germline CDR1 and CDR2: ENHRY and SYGVKD. V was trimmed by 0 bases and J by 2 bases, leaving 3 bases between them. CDR3 sequence: CAISESTTDTQYF. Written as DNA, the CDR3 is TGTGCCATCAGTGAGTCGACCACAGATACGCAGTATTTT.

This clonotype was detected a few times. The rearrangement joins TRBV19 to TRBJ2-1; 11 nucleotides agree with TRBD2. The CDR3 consists of 15 residues. Looked up from germline, CDR1 is LNHDA and CDR2 is SQIVND (reference sequence). The V gene end was trimmed by 5 bases and the J gene end by 7 bases; junction bases not matched to a gene: 7. The CDR3 spells CASSLSSGGTNEQFF. CDR3 nucleotide sequence: TGTGCCAGTAGTCTCTCTAGCGGGGGGACTAATGAGCAGTTCTTC.

This clonotype was seen a handful of times. J is TRBJ2-2 and V is TRBV11-2; the D gene could be TRBD1 or TRBD2 (6 bases each). Germline CDR1 is SGHAT and CDR2 is FQNNGV. With 0 bases removed from V and 7 bases from J, the gap between germline ends came to 18 bases. CDR3 length: 17 amino acids. The CDR3 region has the DNA TGTGCCAGCAGCTTAGATCTGGGAGGACAGTGGAACGGGGAGCTGTTTTTT. It yields the protein CASSLDLGGQWNGELFF.

This clonotype has only a few counts. V is TRBV20-1 and J is TRBJ2-3; D might be TRBD1 or TRBD2, each matching 5 bases. Deletions cut 0 bases from V and 6 bases from J, with 13 bases between. This CDR3 comprises 14 residues. From germline, CDR1 is DFQATT and CDR2 SNEGSKA (reference sequence). CDR3 in amino acids: CSAREGTLPDTQYF. The CDR3 DNA reads TGCAGTGCTAGAGAGGGGACCTTACCTGATACGCAGTATTTT.

This clonotype was observed many times. The rearrangement uses TRBV7-8 and TRBJ2-1, with a tentative D call TRBD2 (6 bases). CDR1 is SGHVS, CDR2 FQNEAQ, per germline. The CDR3 is 16 residues long. V was pared by 1 base and J by 6 bases, with 16 bases between. Here the CDR3 DNA reads TGTGCCAGCAGCTTAGAACGGGACTTCCAATTCAATGAGCAGTTCTTC. Its protein is CASSLERDFQFNEQFF. Full variable domain (outside the CDR3, taken from reference TRBV7-8 and TRBJ2-1): GAGVSQSPRYKVAKRGQDVALRCDPISGHVSLFWYQQALGQGPEFLTYFQNEAQLDKSGLPSDRFFAERPEGSVSTLKIQRTQQEDSAVYLCASSLERDFQFNEQFFGPGTRLTVL.

This chain uses TRBV6-6 with TRBJ1-2, with 12 positions matching TRBD1. After removal of 6 bases from V and 4 bases from J, the junction contained 3 bases not matched to a gene. Germline loops: CDR1 MNHNY, CDR2 SVGAGI (reference sequence). The CDR3 sequence is 14 residues long. In DNA form, the CDR3 reads TGTGCCAGCAGGGGACAGGGGGCGATCTATGGCTACACCTTC. Its protein is CASRGQGAIYGYTF.

There are many counts of this clonotype. V is TRBV6-2 or TRBV6-3 and J is TRBJ2-7; D may be TRBD2 (6 bases). Germline V gene data show CDR1 as MNHEY and CDR2 as SVGEGT. The CDR3 length is 16 residues. Between the trimmed V and J ends, which lost 7 bases and 2 bases, there was a span of 21 bases. The CDR3 sequence is CASTRRGTGNAYEQYF. CDR3 nucleotides: TGTGCCAGCACCCGACGGGGGACGGGAAATGCCTACGAGCAGTACTTC.

This clonotype has a handful of counts. The chain has TRBV29-1 and TRBJ1-1; D remains ambiguous. Trimming removed 6 bases from V and 1 base from J, with 15 bases in between. This CDR3 contains 14 residues. The germline CDR1 and CDR2 sequences are SQVTM and ANQGSEA. The CDR3 reads CSVTGSAGNTEAFF. Here the CDR3 DNA reads TGCAGCGTCACTGGCTCGGCGGGGAACACTGAAGCTTTCTTT.

In this sample, this clonotype turned up a few times. V usage is TRBV7-9 and J usage is TRBJ2-4; 7 nucleotides line up with TRBD2. The ends lost 0 bases at V and 12 bases at J; junction bases unmatched: 14. The germline V gene encodes CDR1 SEHNR and CDR2 FQNEAQ (reference sequence). This CDR3 spans 16 amino acids. CDR3 sequence: CASSLALRLAEYAQYF. The DNA for the CDR3 is TGTGCCAGCAGCTTAGCGCTTCGGCTAGCGGAGTATGCTCAGTACTTC.

This chain connects TRBV29-1 to TRBJ2-5, with D maybe TRBD1 (7 bases). The CDR3 is 15 residues long. Germline V gene sequence: CDR1 SQVTM, CDR2 ANQGSEA. Between the trimmed V and J ends, which lost 5 bases and 0 bases, there was a span of 16 bases. CDR3 in DNA: TGCAGCGTTTCTCAGGGGGGAGGATACCAAGAGACCCAGTACTTC. Its translation is CSVSQGGGYQETQYF.

This clonotype was seen repeatedly, ten times or more. The V and J genes are TRBV6-1 and TRBJ2-7; D is unresolved. Per the germline V gene, CDR1 is MNHNS and CDR2 is SASEGT. The CDR3 is made up of 13 amino acids. The V end was cut by 0 bases, the J end by 2 bases, with 5 bases between. The CDR3 DNA follows: TGTGCCAGCAGTGAAGCTCCGCCCTACGAGCAGTACTTC. As protein: CASSEAPPYEQYF.

The chain links TRBV7-6 to TRBJ2-1, with TRBD2 matching 12 bases. The CDR3 has 19 amino acids. Per the germline V gene, CDR1 is SGHVS and CDR2 is FNYEAQ. Trimming at V came to 2 bases and at J to 8 bases, leaving 16 bases not matched to a gene. The CDR3 reads CASSLKGGLAGGARHEQFF. CDR3 bases: TGTGCCAGCAGCTTAAAAGGGGGCCTAGCGGGAGGGGCACGCCATGAGCAGTTCTTC.

The V call is TRBV19, the J call TRBJ1-2, with D unclear. The CDR3 covers 14 residues. Germline V gives CDR1 LNHDA, CDR2 SQIVND (reference sequence). The V gene lost 3 bases and the J gene lost 0 bases, with 8 bases spanning the gap. In DNA form, the CDR3 reads TGTGCCAGTAGTATCCGGGGAGCTAACTATGGCTACACCTTC. This codes for CASSIRGANYGYTF. Variable domain in full (rest from reference TRBV19 and TRBJ1-2): DGGITQSPKYLFRKEGQNVTLSCEQNLNHDAMYWYRQDPGQGLRLIYYSQIVNDFQKGDIAEGYSVSREKKESFPLTVTSAQKNPTAFYLCASSIRGANYGYTFGSGTRLTVV.

The table lists this clonotype with many counts. This sequence joins TRBV7-2 and TRBJ2-3; D is ambiguous. The germline V gene encodes CDR1 SGHTA and CDR2 FQGNSA. The CDR3 is made up of 14 amino acids. Trimming removed 5 bases from V and 0 bases from J, with 9 bases in between. Written as DNA, the CDR3 is TGTGCCAGCAGCCCCACAATGAGCACAGATACGCAGTATTTT. This encodes CASSPTMSTDTQYF.

This clonotype was seen at least ten times. CDR3: CASSTPTNTGELFF. CDR3 sequence (DNA): TGTGCCAGCAGCACCCCGACCAACACCGGGGAGCTGTTTTTT. The chain is built from TRBV7-2 and TRBJ2-2; D call uncertain. The CDR3 contains 14 residues. Germline loops: CDR1 SGHTA, CDR2 FQGNSA. Trimming shortened V by 5 bases and J by 2 bases, and 9 bases separated the two germline ends.

V gene TRBV29-1 combines with J gene TRBJ1-2; TRBD1 is a possible D gene (6 bases). CDR3 length: 11 amino acids. Germline V gene data show CDR1 as SQVTM and CDR2 as ANQGSEA. V shed 7 bases and J shed 8 bases, with 14 bases lying between them. The CDR3 is CSAGGGVGYTF. In DNA form, the CDR3 reads TGCAGCGCCGGAGGGGGGGTAGGCTACACCTTC.

Notes on this clonotype: A much larger clone sits a single nucleotide away, making a read error possible. The V call is TRBV6-8, the J call TRBJ2-1; 12 nucleotides line up with TRBD2. There are 18 residues in the CDR3. The ends lost 6 bases at V and 8 bases at J; junction bases unmatched: 17. Looked up from germline, CDR1 is MNHGY and CDR2 is SAAAGT. In DNA, the CDR3 is TGTGCCAGCAGCACCCCACGGACTAGCGGGAACTACGGCTATGAGCAGTTCTTC. This gives the protein CASSTPRTSGNYGYEQFF.

J is TRBJ2-3 and V is TRBV6-2 or TRBV6-3; 8 bases align to TRBD2. V shed 2 bases, J shed 5 bases, and the junction held 9 bases outside the gene matches. The CDR3 is made up of 16 amino acids. CDR1 MNHEY and CDR2 SVGEGT come from the germline V gene. The CDR3 DNA reads as TGTGCCAGCAGTTACGGGCGGGGGACTAGTGGAGATACGCAGTATTTT. Translating gives CASSYGRGTSGDTQYF.

With respect to this clonotype: Relative to the germline gene, one junction end is altered; a read error may explain this. The rearrangement uses TRBV6-6 and TRBJ2-1; D unclear. Germline lookup yields CDR1 MNHNY and CDR2 SVGAGI (reference sequence). CDR3 length equals 15 residues. The CDR3 protein is CASSYRLQIGNEQVF. As DNA, the CDR3 is TGTGCCAGCAGTTACCGACTGCAGATAGGCAATGAGCAGGTCTTC.

The V and J genes are TRBV5-1 and TRBJ2-7; D is uncertain. Germline V gives CDR1 SGHRS, CDR2 YFSETQ. The CDR3 is 15 residues long. Trimming shortened V by 0 bases and J by 7 bases, and 17 bases separated the two germline ends. CDR3 loop: CASSLVGRSLVEQYF. The CDR3, as DNA: TGCGCCAGCAGCTTGGTGGGCAGGTCCCTAGTGGAGCAGTACTTC. The whole variable domain, filled in from reference TRBV5-1 and TRBJ2-7, reads KAGVTQTPRYLIKTRGQQVTLSCSPISGHRSVSWYQQTPGQGLQFLFEYFSETQRNKGNFPGRFSGRQFSNSRSEMNVSTLELGDSALYLCASSLVGRSLVEQYFGPGTRLTVT.

This sequence joins TRBV5-1 and TRBJ2-1; D gene ambiguous. Germline lookup yields CDR1 SGHRS and CDR2 YFSETQ. CDR3 length: 13 residues. Trimming cost V 1 base and J 6 bases, with 8 bases left between them. The CDR3 DNA follows: TGCGCCAGCAGCTTGAGCGACCGCAATGAGCAGTTCTTC. It yields the protein CASSLSDRNEQFF.

This clonotype was found many times. The chain employs TRBV2 and TRBJ2-6; perhaps TRBD1 as D (6 bases). The CDR3 has 12 amino acids. Trimming took off 8 bases at V and 10 bases at J, with 12 bases between the two ends. The V gene's germline CDR1 is SNHLY and CDR2 FYNNEI. CDR3 nucleotides: TGTGCCAGCCAGACGGACAGAAACGTCCTGACTTTC. Translated: CASQTDRNVLTF.

There are many counts of this clonotype. This sequence joins TRBV7-9 and TRBJ2-5; 9 bases align to TRBD1. CDR3 length: 16 residues. After removal of 3 bases from V and 4 bases from J, the junction contained 9 bases not matched to a gene. CDR1 is SEHNR, CDR2 FQNEAQ, per germline (reference sequence). CDR3 coding DNA: TGTGCCAGCAGCTTGCCAGGACAGGGGCATGGAGAGACCCAGTACTTC. Its protein is CASSLPGQGHGETQYF.

There are a few counts of this clonotype. At one end, the junction sequence differs from germline, possibly due to a read error. The J gene is TRBJ2-3, the V gene TRBV2; no definite D call. CDR3 size: 12 residues. In germline, CDR1 is SNHLY, CDR2 FYNNEI. CDR3 sequence reads: CASSSQAETQYF. CDR3 sequence (DNA): TGTGCCAGCAGTTCACAAGCAGAGACGCAGTATTTT.

V usage is TRBV6-6 and J usage is TRBJ1-1, with 12 bases identical to TRBD1. V was pared by 2 bases and J by 2 bases, with 0 bases of the junction left unmatched. CDR3 length: 15 residues. Germline CDR1 reads MNHNY; CDR2 reads SVGAGI (reference sequence). CDR3 protein: CASSYGTGGNTEAFF. The CDR3 DNA sequence: TGTGCCAGCAGTTACGGGACAGGGGGCAACACTGAAGCTTTCTTT.

This clonotype appeared a few times. The V call is TRBV18, the J call TRBJ2-7; 7 bases align to TRBD1. The ends lost 11 bases at V and 2 bases at J; junction bases unmatched: 3. This CDR3 spans 11 amino acids. CDR1 and CDR2 from the germline V gene are KGHSH and LQKENI. CDR3 loop: CAPGGAYEQYF. The CDR3 nucleotides read TGTGCCCCAGGGGGTGCCTACGAGCAGTACTTC.

In this sample, this clonotype turned up many times. The chain recombines TRBV12-3 or TRBV12-4 with TRBJ2-7, with D possibly being TRBD2 (6 bases). V dropped 5 bases and J dropped 5 bases, with 10 bases sitting between them. The CDR3 contains 12 residues. In nucleotides, the CDR3 is TGTGCCAGCAGTATCCGCGGGAACGAGCAGTACTTC. This sequence encodes CASSIRGNEQYF.

This clonotype was seen many times. CDR3 loop: CASSSGLAGLYEQYF. In DNA, the CDR3 is TGTGCCAGTAGCTCTGGACTAGCGGGCCTCTACGAGCAGTACTTC. J is TRBJ2-7 and V is TRBV19, with TRBD2 identical over 11 bases. This CDR3 is 15 amino acids long. Germline CDR1 LNHDA, CDR2 SQIVND (reference sequence). V trimming: 6 bases; J trimming: 3 bases; junction bases outside the gene matches: 7.

This clonotype was seen ten or more times. This chain joins TRBV6-2 or TRBV6-3 and TRBJ2-1; D gene uncertain. Trimming shortened V by 2 bases and J by 4 bases, and 12 bases separated the two germline ends. The CDR3 consists of 15 residues. Germline V lookup: CDR1 MNHEY, CDR2 SVGEGT. CDR3 sequence (DNA): TGTGCCAGCAGTTACGGCAGTGCAGTTTACAATGAGCAGTTCTTC. This gives the protein CASSYGSAVYNEQFF.